This TCR beta chain was recorded in a study of T cell responses to AZD1222 COVID-19 vaccine. Overall study findings and caveats: There were mostly white British donors and more females than males, and clonal diversity was possibly underestimated.

A word on this clone: Its antigen is unknown.

The table came from immunoSEQ multiplex PCR; TCRdb's copy has only in-frame clones and leaves some out. Among some 200,000 clones listed, 91% were seen once. The V end lost 3 bases, the J end lost 7 bases, and 19 bases lay between the germline ends. The V gene's germline CDR1 is SEHNR and CDR2 FQNEAQ (reference sequence). The CDR3 covers 16 residues. The sequence was collected from an adult who received the AZD1222 COVID-19 vaccine. The sample here was peripheral blood, taken 28 days after the second AZD1222 dose. The V gene is TRBV7-9, the J gene TRBJ1-5; D perhaps matches TRBD1 (6 bases). In DNA, the CDR3 is TGTGCCAGCAGCTTTAACAGGGACGGTAGGAAACAGCCCCAGCATTTT. Protein product: CASSFNRDGRKQPQHF.